The 25 T cell receptor beta chains listed next were all sequenced from one sample in a study of blood T cell repertoires in COVID-19. Produced via immunoSEQ multiplex PCR; TCRdb's table is partial and in-frame only. The repertoire holds approximately 230,000 clones, over 75% seen once, with approximately 1.7% in the top ten. The sample consisted of PBMCs or T cells enriched from blood (not recorded which). The receptors shown here come from a man aged 35 to 55 who had recovered from COVID-19.

The chain recombines TRBV9 with TRBJ1-4, with 7 bases identical to TRBD1. The V segment lost 4 bases and the J segment 10 bases; nucleotides outside the gene matches: 19. The CDR3 totals 17 residues. The germline CDR1 and CDR2 sequences are SGDLS and YYNGEE. CDR3 coding DNA: TGTGCCAGCAGCTCCCCCCTTGACCACGGGGACAGCGGAAAACTGTTTTTT. Protein: CASSSPLDHGDSGKLFF.

The rearrangement joins TRBV11-2 to TRBJ1-2; the D gene is possibly TRBD1 (5 bases). The CDR3 loop spans 18 amino acids. The V gene lost 2 bases and the J gene lost 0 bases, with 19 bases spanning the gap. CDR1 and CDR2 (germline): SGHAT, FQNNGV. CDR3 in amino acids: CASSLFRVRDPSNYGYTF. The CDR3 DNA reads as TGTGCCAGCAGCTTATTTCGGGTCAGGGATCCTTCTAACTATGGCTACACCTTC.

This clone was observed a handful of times. The sample carries other DNA sequences with the same CDR3. Here the CDR3 DNA reads TGTGCCAGCAGTCGCCGAGATGAAAAACTGTTTTTT. This gives the protein CASSRRDEKLFF. This chain connects TRBV6-5 to TRBJ1-4; D gene ambiguous. The V end lost 5 bases, the J end lost 6 bases, and 7 bases lay between the germline ends. The length of the CDR3 is 12 residues. Germline values: CDR1 MNHEY, CDR2 SVGAGI.

The chain joins TRBV5-1 to TRBJ2-5, with 10 positions matching TRBD1. Germline V gene lookup returns CDR1 SGHRS and CDR2 YFSETQ. This CDR3 region has 14 residues. V was clipped by 4 bases and J by 5 bases; unmatched bases: 5. The CDR3 region is CASSPTGGGETQYF. In DNA form, the CDR3 reads TGCGCCAGCAGCCCGACAGGGGGCGGGGAGACCCAGTACTTC.

The rearrangement joins TRBV4-1 to TRBJ1-2; D perhaps matches TRBD1 (6 bases). The CDR3 totals 16 residues. V was pared by 0 bases and J by 5 bases, with 16 bases between. Germline V gives CDR1 MGHRA, CDR2 YSYEKL. As DNA, the CDR3 is TGCGCCAGCAGCCAAGATCAAGTACAGGGACGGTATGGCTACACCTTC. Amino acid sequence: CASSQDQVQGRYGYTF.

The chain links TRBV4-3 to TRBJ1-5; no firm D call. The V gene lost 2 bases and the J gene lost 5 bases, with 16 bases spanning the gap. This CDR3 contains 16 residues. Germline CDR1 reads LGHNA; CDR2 reads YSLEER. The CDR3 sequence is CASSQRVDRGDQPQHF. The CDR3 bases are TGCGCCAGCAGCCAACGAGTTGACCGAGGAGATCAGCCCCAGCATTTT.

The rearrangement joins TRBV29-1 to TRBJ2-7; D is possibly TRBD2 (7 bases). The CDR3 loop spans 15 amino acids. Trimming removed 2 bases at V and 0 bases at J, with 14 bases between. The germline V gene has CDR1 SQVTM and CDR2 ANQGSEA. The CDR3 sequence is CSVEIVGGGSYEQYF. In DNA form, the CDR3 reads TGCAGCGTTGAAATCGTGGGAGGGGGCTCCTACGAGCAGTACTTC.

The chain is built from TRBV7-2 and TRBJ1-1; D unresolved. Germline CDR1 is SGHTA and CDR2 is FQGNSA. V lost 6 bases and J lost 3, with 11 bases in between. CDR3 length equals 13 residues. The CDR3 protein is CASRPQRDTEAFF. CDR3 in DNA: TGTGCCAGCAGACCACAGCGGGACACTGAAGCTTTCTTT.

The chain's CDR3 is CASSFSATGENYGYTF. DNA of the CDR3: TGTGCCAGCAGTTTCTCCGCGACAGGCGAAAACTATGGCTACACCTTC. This chain links TRBV6-2 or TRBV6-3 with TRBJ1-2, with a tentative D call TRBD1 (6 bases). The CDR3 runs 16 residues. Trimming took 4 bases from V and 2 from J, leaving 17 bases between them. Germline CDR1 reads MNHEY; CDR2 reads SVGEGT.

This chain links TRBV10-3 with TRBJ2-1; 7 nucleotides line up with TRBD1. Germline lookup yields CDR1 ENHRY and CDR2 SYGVKD. The CDR3 runs to 16 residues. The junction had 5 bases not matched to a gene; V was cut back by 3 bases and J by 0 bases. The CDR3 protein is CAISDRTGGSYNEQFF. DNA for the CDR3: TGTGCCATCAGTGACCGGACAGGAGGCTCCTACAATGAGCAGTTCTTC.

The rearrangement uses TRBV25-1 and TRBJ1-5; D is unresolved. Trimming shortened V by 3 bases and J by 5 bases, and 8 bases separated the two germline ends. Germline CDR1 is MGHDK and CDR2 is SYGVNS. The CDR3 has 13 amino acids. The CDR3 coding sequence is TGTGCCAGCAGTGAGCGGTCGGATCAGCCCCAGCATTTT. It encodes CASSERSDQPQHF.

This clone is a singleton in its sample. The chain joins TRBV2 to TRBJ1-5, with TRBD1 matching 7 bases. CDR1 and CDR2 (germline): SNHLY, FYNNEI. The length of the CDR3 is 12 residues. J gave up 8 bases and V 7 bases, and 5 bases lay outside the gene matches. CDR3 in amino acids: CASTRGIKPQHF. As DNA, the CDR3 is TGTGCCAGCACCAGGGGGATCAAGCCCCAGCATTTT.

The chain uses TRBV3-1 (or the pseudogene TRBV3-2) and TRBJ2-7; TRBD2 matches 8 bases. CDR1 is LGHDT and CDR2 is YNNKEL in the germline V gene (reference sequence). V was pared by 7 bases and J by 4 bases, with 12 bases of the junction left unmatched. CDR3 length: 15 amino acids. The CDR3 coding sequence is TGTGCCAGCACCAACGAGGTAGCGGGACGATACGAGCAGTACTTC. Residues: CASTNEVAGRYEQYF.

There are a few counts of this clone. This chain links TRBV3-1 (or the pseudogene TRBV3-2) with TRBJ1-5, with TRBD1 matching 7 bases. The CDR3 covers 18 residues. The germline gives CDR1 LGHDT, CDR2 YNNKEL (reference sequence). Trimming took 6 bases from V and 3 from J; bases not matched to a gene: 17. CDR3 DNA sequence: TGTGCCAGCAGTCCCAGATCGACAGGGAAGTCCCCCAATCAGCCCCAGCATTTT. This encodes CASSPRSTGKSPNQPQHF.

The chain carries TRBV7-6 and TRBJ2-7, with D possibly being TRBD2 (6 bases). CDR1 is SGHVS, CDR2 FNYEAQ, per germline. V was cut by 5 bases and J by 7 bases, with 21 bases left in between. The CDR3 is 15 amino acids. The CDR3 protein is CASSPPGSGGPEQYF. The DNA of the CDR3 is TGTGCCAGCAGCCCCCCGGGGAGCGGAGGGCCAGAGCAGTACTTC.

This chain joins TRBV27 and TRBJ1-5; TRBD1 might be the D (5 bases). This CDR3 has 14 amino acids. Germline CDR1 and CDR2: MNHEY and SMNVEV (reference sequence). V dropped 2 bases and J dropped 6 bases, with 11 bases sitting between them. The CDR3 region is CASSLVGVTQPQHF. The CDR3 coding sequence is TGTGCCAGCAGTTTAGTAGGGGTGACTCAGCCCCAGCATTTT.

The V gene is TRBV4-3, the J gene TRBJ2-2; 8 bases fit TRBD2. V dropped 0 bases and J dropped 4; count of bases not matched to a gene: 4. Germline CDR1 reads LGHNA; CDR2 reads YSLEER. The CDR3 contains 16 residues. In nucleotides, the CDR3 is TGCGCCAGCAGCCAAGAACCTCGGGGGGGCACCGGGGAGCTGTTTTTT. It translates to CASSQEPRGGTGELFF.

The gene calls are TRBV5-1 and TRBJ2-1; TRBD2 might be the D (6 bases). V lost 1 base, J lost 3 bases, and 11 bases lay in between. Looked up from germline, CDR1 is SGHRS and CDR2 is YFSETQ. The CDR3 has 15 residues. The CDR3 is CASSLRDSDYNEQFF. Here the CDR3 DNA reads TGCGCCAGCAGCTTGAGGGACTCAGACTACAATGAGCAGTTCTTC.

The J gene is TRBJ2-3, the V gene TRBV19; 9 bases fit TRBD1. With V trimmed by 7 bases and J by 6 bases, 8 bases remained unmatched. The CDR3 has 14 amino acids. The germline V gene has CDR1 LNHDA and CDR2 SQIVND (reference sequence). Here the CDR3 reads CASTYRGQADTQYF. CDR3 sequence (DNA): TGTGCCAGTACTTACAGGGGGCAAGCGGATACGCAGTATTTT.

This chain links TRBV6-2 or TRBV6-3 with TRBJ2-5; D ambiguous. Germline CDR1 MNHEY, CDR2 SVGEGT. Trimming took off 3 bases at V and 8 bases at J, with 16 bases between the two ends. This CDR3 contains 14 residues. CDR3 loop: CASSYLHSPLTQYF. The CDR3 region has the DNA TGTGCCAGCAGTTATCTGCACAGCCCTTTAACCCAGTACTTC.

The gene calls are TRBV9 and TRBJ1-6; 9 bases line up with TRBD1. V shed 4 bases, J shed 9 bases, and the junction held 5 bases outside the gene matches. The germline V gene encodes CDR1 SGDLS and CDR2 YYNGEE. The CDR3 spans 14 residues. CDR3 sequence reads: CASSPTGGGSPLHF. As DNA, the CDR3 is TGTGCCAGCAGCCCAACAGGGGGCGGTTCACCCCTCCACTTT.

The rearrangement links TRBV2 to TRBJ1-4; a possible D gene is TRBD1 (6 bases). Germline V gene sequence: CDR1 SNHLY, CDR2 FYNNEI. The V and J ends lost 2 bases and 13 bases respectively, with 8 bases between them. The CDR3 covers 11 residues. For the CDR3, the DNA is TGTGCCAGCAGTGAACAGGGGAGACTGTTTTTT. It codes for CASSEQGRLFF.

The rearrangement joins TRBV7-2 to TRBJ1-5; a possible D gene is TRBD1 (6 bases). The V gene lost 5 bases and the J gene lost 4 bases, with 15 bases spanning the gap. Per germline, CDR1 SGHTA and CDR2 FQGNSA. CDR3 length equals 15 residues. CDR3 sequence: CASSLTGLPNQPQHF. Written as DNA, the CDR3 is TGTGCCAGCAGCCTAACAGGGCTACCTAATCAGCCCCAGCATTTT.

This chain uses TRBV7-9 with TRBJ2-7, with 11 positions matching TRBD2. The CDR3 covers 17 residues. The V segment lost 1 base and the J segment 0 bases; nucleotides outside the gene matches: 5. Germline CDR1 reads SEHNR; CDR2 reads FQNEAQ (reference sequence). The CDR3 DNA sequence: TGTGCCAGCAGCTTAGTAGGGACTAGCGGTAGCTCCTACGAGCAGTACTTC. Translated: CASSLVGTSGSSYEQYF.

The table lists this clone with a count of one. This sequence joins TRBV27 and TRBJ2-7; TRBD1 agrees at 8 bases. The V gene's germline CDR1 is MNHEY and CDR2 SMNVEV (reference sequence). The J segment lost 2 bases and the V segment lost 3 bases, leaving 6 bases of the junction unmatched. The CDR3 runs 15 residues. CDR3 sequence (DNA): TGTGCCAGCAGTTTCGGACAGGGACCAACCTACGAGCAGTACTTC. Translated: CASSFGQGPTYEQYF.